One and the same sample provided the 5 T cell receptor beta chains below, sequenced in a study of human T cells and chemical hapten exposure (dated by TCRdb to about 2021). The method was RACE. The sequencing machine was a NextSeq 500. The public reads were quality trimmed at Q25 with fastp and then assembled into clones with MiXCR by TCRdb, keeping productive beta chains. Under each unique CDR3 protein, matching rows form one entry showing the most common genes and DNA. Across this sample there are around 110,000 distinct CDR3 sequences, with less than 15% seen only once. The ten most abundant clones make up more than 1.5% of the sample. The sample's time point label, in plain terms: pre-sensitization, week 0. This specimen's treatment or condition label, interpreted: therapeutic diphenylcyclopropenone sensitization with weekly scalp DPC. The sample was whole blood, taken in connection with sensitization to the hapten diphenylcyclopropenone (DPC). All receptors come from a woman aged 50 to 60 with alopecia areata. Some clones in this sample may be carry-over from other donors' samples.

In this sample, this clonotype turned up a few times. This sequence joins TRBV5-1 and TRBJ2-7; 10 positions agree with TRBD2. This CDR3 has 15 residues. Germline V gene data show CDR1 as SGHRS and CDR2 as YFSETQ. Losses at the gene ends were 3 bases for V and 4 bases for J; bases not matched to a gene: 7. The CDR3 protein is CASSSTSGRSYEQYF. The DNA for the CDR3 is TGCGCCAGCAGCTCGACTAGCGGGCGAAGTTACGAGCAGTACTTC.

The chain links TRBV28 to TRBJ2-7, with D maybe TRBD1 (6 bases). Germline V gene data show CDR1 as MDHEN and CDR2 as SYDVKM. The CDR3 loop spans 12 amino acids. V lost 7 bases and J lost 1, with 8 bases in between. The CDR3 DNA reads TGTGCCAGCACAGGGGTGTCCTACGAGCAGTACTTC. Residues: CASTGVSYEQYF.

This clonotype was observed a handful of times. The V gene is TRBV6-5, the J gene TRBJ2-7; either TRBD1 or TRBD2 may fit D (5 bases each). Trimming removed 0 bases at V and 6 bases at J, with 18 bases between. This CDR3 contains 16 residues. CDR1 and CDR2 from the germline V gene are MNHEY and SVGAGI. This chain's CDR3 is CASSYSGTGGIFEQYF. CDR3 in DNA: TGTGCCAGCAGTTACTCTGGGACGGGTGGGATTTTCGAGCAGTACTTC.

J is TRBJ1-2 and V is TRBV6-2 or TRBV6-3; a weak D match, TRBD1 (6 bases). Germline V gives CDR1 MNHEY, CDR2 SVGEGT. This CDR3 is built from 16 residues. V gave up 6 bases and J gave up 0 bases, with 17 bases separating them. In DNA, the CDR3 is TGTGCCAGCAGACTCGCGACAGGACGAGCTAACTATGGCTACACCTTC. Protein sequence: CASRLATGRANYGYTF.

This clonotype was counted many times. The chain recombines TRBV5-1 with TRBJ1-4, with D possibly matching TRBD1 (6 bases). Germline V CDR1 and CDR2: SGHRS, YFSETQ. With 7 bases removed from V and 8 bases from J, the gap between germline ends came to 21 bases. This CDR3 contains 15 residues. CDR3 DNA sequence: TGCGCCAGCGGAGGAGGGACAAGGGACGGGGAAAAACTGTTTTTT. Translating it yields CASGGGTRDGEKLFF.